This TCR beta chain was captured in a study of tumor-infiltrating lymphocytes in localized non-small cell lung cancer. Across the whole study: Each patient gave resected tumor and non-adjacent uninvolved lung tissue. Study results and limitations: Higher tumor T cell infiltration than in uninvolved lung was supported by TCRbeta sequencing.

Produced via immunoSEQ multiplex PCR; TCRdb's table is partial and in-frame only. The table includes about 11,000 clones, approximately 83% detected once. As to this clone: The antigen is not known.

The CDR3 covers 13 residues. V dropped 9 bases and J dropped 6 bases, with 17 bases sitting between them. Germline CDR1 reads SNHLY; CDR2 reads FYNNEI. The sequence derives from a human donor with non-small cell lung cancer. The V and J genes are TRBV2 and TRBJ1-2; D not certain. The specimen was uninvolved lung tissue not adjacent to the tumor. The CDR3 loop is CARSPGPEHGYTF. The DNA for the CDR3 is TGTGCCAGAAGTCCGGGCCCGGAACATGGCTACACCTTC. Based on the CDR3 plus reference TRBV2 and TRBJ1-2, the full variable domain is EPEVTQTPSHQVTQMGQEVILRCVPISNHLYFYWYRQILGQKVEFLVSFYNNEISEKSEIFDDQFSVERPDGSNFTLKIRSTKLEDSAMYFCARSPGPEHGYTFGSGTRLTVV.